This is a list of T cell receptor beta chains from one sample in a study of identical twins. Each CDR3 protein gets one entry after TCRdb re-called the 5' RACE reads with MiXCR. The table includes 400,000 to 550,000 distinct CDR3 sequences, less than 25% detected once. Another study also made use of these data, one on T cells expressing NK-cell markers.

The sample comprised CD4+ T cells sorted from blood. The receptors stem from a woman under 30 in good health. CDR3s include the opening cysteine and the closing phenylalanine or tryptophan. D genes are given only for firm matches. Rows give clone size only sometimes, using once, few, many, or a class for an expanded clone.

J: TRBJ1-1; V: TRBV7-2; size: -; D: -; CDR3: CASSLLGMDTEAFF; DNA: TGTGCCAGCAGCTTACTGGGTATGGACACTGAAGCTTTCTTT
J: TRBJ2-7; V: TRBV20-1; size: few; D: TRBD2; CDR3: CSARLAGGVEQYF; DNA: TGCAGTGCCCGACTAGCGGGGGGTGTCGAGCAGTACTTC
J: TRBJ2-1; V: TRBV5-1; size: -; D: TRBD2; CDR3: CASSGATSGSQEQFF; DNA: TGCGCCAGCAGCGGAGCGACTAGCGGGAGCCAGGAGCAGTTCTTC
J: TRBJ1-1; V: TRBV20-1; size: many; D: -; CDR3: CSVGGRSNTEAFF; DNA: TGCAGTGTTGGGGGCCGGTCAAACACTGAAGCTTTCTTT
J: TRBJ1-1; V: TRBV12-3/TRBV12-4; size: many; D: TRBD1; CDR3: CASSQPSGGRPEAFF; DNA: TGTGCCAGCAGTCAGCCCTCAGGGGGCCGTCCTGAAGCTTTCTTT
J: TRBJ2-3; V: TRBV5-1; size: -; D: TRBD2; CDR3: CASSFGPTSGFTDTQYF; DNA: TGCGCCAGCAGCTTCGGTCCGACTAGCGGGTTCACAGATACGCAGTATTTT
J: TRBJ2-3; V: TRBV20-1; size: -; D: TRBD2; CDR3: CSAALAGSPDTQYF; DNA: TGCAGTGCTGCCCTAGCGGGAAGTCCAGATACGCAGTATTTT
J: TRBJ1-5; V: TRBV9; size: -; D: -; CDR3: CASSKAGADQPQHF; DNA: TGTGCCAGCAGTAAGGCGGGAGCCGATCAGCCCCAGCATTTT
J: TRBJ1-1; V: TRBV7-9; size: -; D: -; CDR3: CASSVGGTLRNTEAFF; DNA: TGTGCCAGCTCAGTAGGAGGGACTCTGAGGAACACTGAAGCTTTCTTT
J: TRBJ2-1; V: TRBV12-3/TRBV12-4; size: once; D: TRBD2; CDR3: CASSLRGSGSSSYNEQFF; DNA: TGTGCCAGCAGCCTCCGGGGTAGCGGGAGTTCCTCCTACAATGAGCAGTTCTTC
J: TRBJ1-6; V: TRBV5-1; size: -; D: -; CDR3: CASSTRETNSPLHF; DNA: TGCGCCAGCAGCACCCGGGAAACTAATTCACCCCTCCACTTT
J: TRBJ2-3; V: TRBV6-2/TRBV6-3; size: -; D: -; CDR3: CASRSDSTDTQYF; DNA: TGTGCCAGCAGGTCAGACAGCACAGATACGCAGTATTTT
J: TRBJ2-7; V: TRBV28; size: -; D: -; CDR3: CASSLTRTVGGRKGEQYF; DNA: TGTGCCAGCAGTTTAACACGGACAGTGGGCGGCCGCAAGGGCGAGCAGTACTTC
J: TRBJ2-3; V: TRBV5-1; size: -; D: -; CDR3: CASSLGRLAANTDTQYF; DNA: TGCGCCAGCAGCTTGGGCCGCCTAGCCGCCAACACAGATACGCAGTATTTT
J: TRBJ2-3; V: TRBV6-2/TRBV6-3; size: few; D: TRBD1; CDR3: CASSLLQGVATDTQYF; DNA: TGTGCCAGCAGTTTACTACAGGGGGTGGCCACAGATACGCAGTATTTT
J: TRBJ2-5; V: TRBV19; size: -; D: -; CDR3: CASSNQATKETQYF; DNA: TGTGCCAGTAGTAACCAGGCCACCAAAGAGACCCAGTACTTC
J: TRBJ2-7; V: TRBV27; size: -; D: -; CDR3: CASSLGRGNYEQYF; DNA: TGTGCCAGCAGTTTGGGCAGGGGAAACTACGAGCAGTACTTC
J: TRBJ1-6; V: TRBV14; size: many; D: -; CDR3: CASSQGGAGSPLHF; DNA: TGTGCCAGCAGCCAAGGGGGTGCAGGTTCACCCCTCCACTTT
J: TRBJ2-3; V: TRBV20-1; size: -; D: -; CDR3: CSAVSRSYTQYF; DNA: TGCAGTGCAGTATCTAGAAGCTATACGCAGTATTTT
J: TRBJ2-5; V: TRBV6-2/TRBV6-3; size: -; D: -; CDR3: CASRNEFETQYF; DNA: TGTGCCAGCAGGAATGAGTTTGAGACCCAGTACTTC
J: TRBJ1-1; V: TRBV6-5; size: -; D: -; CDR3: CASSYRVANTEAFF; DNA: TGTGCCAGCAGTTATCGGGTAGCGAACACTGAAGCTTTCTTT
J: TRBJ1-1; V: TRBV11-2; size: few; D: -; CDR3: CASSLKSDTEAFF; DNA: TGTGCCAGCAGCTTAAAGTCAGACACTGAAGCTTTCTTT
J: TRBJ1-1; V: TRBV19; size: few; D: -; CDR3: CASSTQVDTEAFF; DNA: TGTGCCAGTAGTACCCAGGTGGACACTGAAGCTTTCTTT
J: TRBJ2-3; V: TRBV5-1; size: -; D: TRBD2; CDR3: CASSLGLAGPADTQYF; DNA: TGCGCCAGCAGCTTGGGACTAGCGGGACCAGCAGATACGCAGTATTTT
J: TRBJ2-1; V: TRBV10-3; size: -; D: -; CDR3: CAIKGPRNEQFF; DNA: TGTGCCATCAAAGGACCGCGTAATGAGCAGTTCTTC
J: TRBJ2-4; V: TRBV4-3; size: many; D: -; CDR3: CASSQRGTRGQNIQYF; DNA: TGCGCCAGCAGCCAAAGGGGGACCAGAGGCCAAAACATTCAGTACTTC
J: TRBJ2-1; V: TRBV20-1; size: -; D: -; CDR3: CSASLGGLNNEQFF; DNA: TGCAGTGCCTCTCTGGGGGGCTTAAACAATGAGCAGTTCTTC
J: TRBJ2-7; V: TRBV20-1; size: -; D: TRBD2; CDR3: CSASSGGRNEQYF; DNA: TGCAGTGCTAGTTCCGGGGGGAGGAACGAGCAGTACTTC
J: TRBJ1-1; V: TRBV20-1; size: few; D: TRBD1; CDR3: CSAERGTVDTEAFF; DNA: TGCAGTGCGGAGCGCGGGACAGTGGACACTGAAGCTTTCTTT
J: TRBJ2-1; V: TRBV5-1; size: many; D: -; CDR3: CASSLERTGGEQFF; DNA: TGCGCCAGCAGCTTGGAGCGGACCGGTGGTGAGCAGTTCTTC
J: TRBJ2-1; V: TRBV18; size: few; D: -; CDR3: CASSLVRGEQFF; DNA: TGTGCCAGCTCACTAGTCCGGGGTGAGCAGTTCTTC
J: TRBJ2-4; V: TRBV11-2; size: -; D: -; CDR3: CASSPRSKNIQYF; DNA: TGTGCCAGCAGCCCTCGATCCAAAAACATTCAGTACTTC
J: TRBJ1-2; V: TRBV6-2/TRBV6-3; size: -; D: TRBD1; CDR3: CASSEHGTAYGYTF; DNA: TGTGCCAGCAGTGAGCACGGGACAGCTTATGGCTACACCTTC
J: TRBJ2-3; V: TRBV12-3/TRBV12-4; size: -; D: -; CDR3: CASSFRGIRDTQYF; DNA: TGTGCCAGCAGTTTTCGGGGAATTAGAGATACGCAGTATTTT
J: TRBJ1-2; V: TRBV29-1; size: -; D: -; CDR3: CSTSPGTPYSGYTF; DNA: TGCAGCACCTCCCCCGGGACACCCTATTCTGGCTACACCTTC
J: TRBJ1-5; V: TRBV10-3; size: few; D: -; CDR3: CAISPGQGNQPQHF; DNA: TGTGCCATCAGCCCGGGACAAGGCAATCAGCCCCAGCATTTT
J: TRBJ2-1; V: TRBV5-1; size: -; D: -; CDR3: CASSSFGFYNEQFF; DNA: TGCGCCAGCTCCTCATTCGGGTTTTACAATGAGCAGTTCTTC